This TCR beta chain was recorded in a study of early T cells in non-severe SARS-CoV-2 infection. Study-wide points: VDJdb matching skewed toward anti-spike CD8 responses, missing private and CD4 specificities.

Regarding this clonotype: What it binds is unknown.

V shed 3 bases and J 9 bases; nucleotides not matched to a gene: 9. CDR3 size: 16 residues. CDR1 and CDR2 from the germline V gene are MNHEY and SVGEGT. Unique molecular identifiers were attached to individual cDNA molecules. TCRdb recomputed calls from the 5' RACE reads with MiXCR, one row per CDR3 protein. The sample shows about 110,000 distinct CDR3 sequences, about 12% of them seen only once. Sequencing input: whole blood. This TCR derives from an adult who was a healthcare worker with PCR-confirmed SARS-CoV-2 infection or an uninfected control (not recorded which). This chain links TRBV6-2 or TRBV6-3 with TRBJ2-1, with 12 positions matching TRBD2. Here the CDR3 reads CASSYGASGGASEQFF. As DNA, the CDR3 is TGTGCCAGCAGTTATGGGGCTAGCGGGGGGGCCAGTGAGCAGTTCTTC.